These 27 T cell receptor beta chains were all obtained from the same sample, sequenced in a study of blood T cell repertoires in COVID-19. Assay: immunoSEQ multiplex PCR; the TCRdb copy retains only in-frame clones and omits some. The sample has 250,000 or so clones; roughly 79% are singletons. The sequenced material came from peripheral blood. The source of these receptors is an elderly woman with acute or convalescent COVID-19.

This chain links TRBV9 with TRBJ2-6; 14 bases agree with TRBD2. The CDR3 consists of 18 residues. Germline CDR1 and CDR2: SGDLS and YYNGEE. Trimming at V came to 5 bases and at J to 4 bases, leaving 8 bases not matched to a gene. In nucleotides, the CDR3 is TGTGCCAGCAGTAAACCGGGACTAGCGGGGGAAGGGGCCAACGTCCTGACTTTC. It encodes CASSKPGLAGEGANVLTF.

CDR3 sequence (DNA): TGTGCCAGCAGCTTAGTGTGGGGGCGGGAGACGACAGATACGCAGTATTTT. Amino acids: CASSLVWGRETTDTQYF. The chain joins TRBV7-9 to TRBJ2-3, with TRBD2 as a possible D gene (7 bases). V gave up 1 base and J gave up 3 bases, with 17 bases separating them. This CDR3 has 17 amino acids. Looked up from germline, CDR1 is SEHNR and CDR2 is FQNEAQ (reference sequence).

This clone was counted between two and nine times. J is TRBJ1-5 and V is TRBV3-1 (or the pseudogene TRBV3-2), with 9 nucleotides matching TRBD1. Germline lookup yields CDR1 LGHDT and CDR2 YNNKEL (reference sequence). Trimming cost V 1 base and J 4 bases; bases outside gene matches: 2. This CDR3 spans 15 amino acids. CDR3 sequence reads: CASSQATGGNQPQHF. In nucleotides, the CDR3 is TGTGCCAGCAGCCAAGCGACAGGGGGGAATCAGCCCCAGCATTTT.

V and J are TRBV6-6 and TRBJ1-3, with 10 bases aligning to TRBD1. Germline CDR1 MNHNY, CDR2 SVGAGI (reference sequence). V shed 6 bases, J shed 7 bases, and the junction held 9 bases outside the gene matches. The CDR3 has 15 amino acids. In nucleotides, the CDR3 is TGTGCCAGCAGGAACGGGGGGGGACAGGGGAACACCATATATTTT. Translating it yields CASRNGGGQGNTIYF.

J is TRBJ1-2 and V is TRBV3-1 (or the pseudogene TRBV3-2), with TRBD1 matching over 8 bases. This CDR3 comprises 14 residues. The V and J ends lost 0 bases and 6 bases, in that order; junction bases with no gene match: 3. Germline assignment: CDR1 LGHDT and CDR2 YNNKEL (reference sequence). CDR3 amino acids: CASSQDRGQDGYTF. The CDR3 DNA is TGTGCCAGCAGCCAAGACAGGGGGCAGGATGGCTACACCTTC.

This clone was detected ten times or more. CDR3 DNA sequence: TGTGCCAGCCCACGACTAGTCAACTCCTACGAGCAGTACTTC. This gives the protein CASPRLVNSYEQYF. The chain joins TRBV2 to TRBJ2-7, with a weak D call TRBD2 (6 bases). V was shortened by 8 bases and J by 0 bases, with 14 bases between the two germline ends. This CDR3 contains 14 residues. Germline loops: CDR1 SNHLY, CDR2 FYNNEI.

The chain combines TRBV24-1 with TRBJ1-5; the match to TRBD1 covers 7 bases. The J call could be wrong; TRBJ2-3 is a better fit for the DNA end. The CDR3 spans 15 residues. The germline V gene has CDR1 KGHDR and CDR2 SFDVKD. CDR3 sequence: CATSDGRDSNQPQYF. CDR3 in DNA: TGTGCCACCAGTGACGGCAGGGACAGCAATCAGCCCCAGTATTTT.

This chain links TRBV7-9 with TRBJ1-1; possibly TRBD1 for D (5 bases). The CDR3 spans 14 residues. CDR1 and CDR2 (germline): SEHNR, FQNEAQ (reference sequence). With 3 bases removed from V and 2 bases from J, the gap between germline ends came to 10 bases. The CDR3: CASSFDRVNTEAFF. The CDR3 nucleotides are TGTGCCAGCAGCTTCGACAGAGTCAACACTGAAGCTTTCTTT.

The chain joins TRBV6-2 or TRBV6-3 to TRBJ2-5; TRBD2 agrees at 11 bases. The CDR3 extends over 16 amino acids. Trimming removed 2 bases from V and 1 base from J; junction bases left unmatched: 3. Germline lookup yields CDR1 MNHEY and CDR2 SVGEGT. The CDR3 sequence: CASSYALAGGQETQYF. CDR3 coding DNA: TGTGCCAGCAGTTACGCGCTAGCGGGGGGCCAAGAGACCCAGTACTTC.

The chain uses TRBV6-5 and TRBJ2-4; unclear D gene. CDR1 MNHEY and CDR2 SVGAGI come from the germline V gene. V dropped 5 bases and J dropped 8 bases, with 10 bases sitting between them. The CDR3 contains 12 residues. DNA of the CDR3: TGTGCCAGCAGTCCCCTTTCCCACATTCAGTACTTC. Translation: CASSPLSHIQYF.

This chain uses TRBV7-9 with TRBJ1-6; the match to TRBD1 covers 7 bases. Germline-derived CDR1 and CDR2 are SEHNR and FQNEAQ (reference sequence). The CDR3 covers 18 residues. V trimming: 4 bases; J trimming: 0 bases; junction bases outside the gene matches: 9. CDR3 bases: TGTGCCAGCAGCTCCACAGGGGTTTTGGTCTCCTATAATTCACCCCTCCACTTT. This sequence encodes CASSSTGVLVSYNSPLHF.

V usage is TRBV18 and J usage is TRBJ1-4; unclear D gene. V dropped 2 bases and J dropped 3 bases, with 7 bases sitting between them. The V gene's germline CDR1 is KGHSH and CDR2 LQKENI. This CDR3 is built from 14 residues. CDR3 sequence (DNA): TGTGCCAGCTCACCAAGACAATCTAATGAAAAACTGTTTTTT. Translated: CASSPRQSNEKLFF.

This chain uses TRBV4-3 with TRBJ1-3; 9 bases match TRBD1. The CDR3 has 17 amino acids. V was pared by 3 bases and J by 2 bases, with 8 bases of the junction left unmatched. CDR1 is LGHNA, CDR2 YSLEER, per germline. CDR3 sequence: CASSQGDRATPGNTIYF. CDR3 bases: TGCGCCAGCAGCCAGGGGGACAGGGCCACTCCTGGAAACACCATATATTTT.

This clone was counted between two and nine times. The sample has other DNA sequences that encode this CDR3 too. This chain links TRBV5-1 with TRBJ1-1; 8 bases align to TRBD1. Per germline, CDR1 SGHRS and CDR2 YFSETQ. The V gene end was trimmed by 3 bases and the J gene end by 2 bases; junction bases not matched to a gene: 3. The CDR3 is 14 amino acids. In DNA form, the CDR3 reads TGCGCCAGCAGCTCCGGGACAGGTAACACTGAAGCTTTCTTT. It yields the protein CASSSGTGNTEAFF.

The chain carries TRBV5-4 and TRBJ1-1, with 9 bases aligning to TRBD1. Germline V gives CDR1 SGHNT, CDR2 YYREEE (reference sequence). The length of the CDR3 is 14 residues. J lost 5 bases, V lost 3 bases, and 5 bases had no gene match. The CDR3 nucleotides read TGTGCCAGCAGCTCTAAGACAGGGGGGACTGAAGCTTTCTTT. Its translation: CASSSKTGGTEAFF.

The chain links TRBV28 to TRBJ2-7, with D perhaps TRBD1 (5 bases). Trimming left V 2 bases short and J 3 bases short, with 17 bases between. Germline V gene data show CDR1 as MDHEN and CDR2 as SYDVKM. This CDR3 contains 16 residues. The CDR3 is CASSLGGARTNYEQYF. The CDR3 DNA follows: TGTGCCAGCAGTTTAGGTGGGGCTAGAACTAACTACGAGCAGTACTTC.

This chain joins TRBV11-3 and TRBJ2-1; TRBD1 matches at 8 bases. Germline CDR1 reads SGHNT; CDR2 reads YENEEA. The CDR3 runs 14 residues. The trim removed 1 base at V and 7 bases at J, leaving 3 bases unmatched. This CDR3 is CASSLGDRLNEQFF. The CDR3 nucleotides are TGTGCCAGCAGCTTAGGGGACAGGCTTAATGAGCAGTTCTTC.

This chain joins TRBV7-2 and TRBJ2-4; 9 positions agree with TRBD1. CDR3 length equals 14 residues. Unmatched junction bases numbered 2, after V lost 1 base and J lost 7 bases. Per the germline V gene, CDR1 is SGHTA and CDR2 is FQGNSA. The chain's CDR3 is CASSLDRGPNIQYF. CDR3 DNA: TGTGCCAGCAGCTTAGACAGGGGGCCCAACATTCAGTACTTC.

The J gene is TRBJ1-2, the V gene TRBV6-2 or TRBV6-3, with 10 nucleotides matching TRBD1. With 0 bases clipped from V and 5 bases from J, the junction kept 3 bases outside the gene matches. The CDR3 loop spans 15 amino acids. CDR1 is MNHEY and CDR2 is SVGEGT in the germline V gene. The CDR3 sequence is CASSYSGQGGYGYTF. The CDR3 DNA reads as TGTGCCAGCAGTTACTCTGGACAGGGGGGTTATGGCTACACCTTC.

The chain is built from TRBV6-2 or TRBV6-3 and TRBJ2-1; 10 positions agree with TRBD2. The length of the CDR3 is 16 residues. After removal of 1 base from V and 4 bases from J, the junction contained 4 bases not matched to a gene. The germline V gene encodes CDR1 MNHEY and CDR2 SVGEGT. The CDR3 bases are TGTGCCAGCAGTTACTTCGGACTAGCGGATTACAATGAGCAGTTCTTC. Its translation is CASSYFGLADYNEQFF.

J is TRBJ1-1 and V is TRBV28; D call uncertain. Trimming pared 4 bases from V and 4 bases from J, leaving 4 bases between. The germline V gene has CDR1 MDHEN and CDR2 SYDVKM. This CDR3 comprises 11 residues. The DNA of the CDR3 is TGTGCCAGCAGTTCTCGCACTGAAGCTTTCTTT. Amino acid sequence: CASSSRTEAFF.

The chain employs TRBV19 and TRBJ2-1; 8 bases line up with TRBD2. Germline-derived CDR1 and CDR2 are LNHDA and SQIVND (reference sequence). V shed 5 bases and J 10 bases; nucleotides not matched to a gene: 10. The CDR3 runs 14 residues. The CDR3, as DNA: TGTGCCAGTAGTCCGACAGCGGGGGTTGGGGAGCAGTTCTTC. Translation gives CASSPTAGVGEQFF.

The J gene is TRBJ1-1, the V gene TRBV6-5, with no clear D. Germline CDR1 reads MNHEY; CDR2 reads SVGAGI. The CDR3 has 15 residues. V dropped 6 bases and J dropped 1 base, with 15 bases sitting between them. The CDR3 bases are TGTGCCAGCAGAAAGATACCCGCGGGGAACACTGAAGCTTTCTTT. Its protein product is CASRKIPAGNTEAFF.

The chain links TRBV5-1 to TRBJ1-2; D is perhaps TRBD1 (5 bases). Per germline, CDR1 SGHRS and CDR2 YFSETQ. There are 14 residues in the CDR3. Trimming pared 4 bases from V and 8 bases from J, leaving 18 bases between. CDR3 sequence (DNA): TGCGCCAGCAGCAGCGGGGACTCGGTAAGAGGCTACACCTTC. Its protein is CASSSGDSVRGYTF.

The chain couples TRBV5-4 to TRBJ2-7; tentative D call: TRBD1 (6 bases). V dropped 3 bases and J dropped 1 base, with 14 bases sitting between them. The length of the CDR3 is 15 residues. Germline CDR1 reads SGHNT; CDR2 reads YYREEE (reference sequence). In nucleotides, the CDR3 is TGTGCCAGCAGCTCTAAGACAGGCGAATCCTACGAGCAGTACTTC. Translating it yields CASSSKTGESYEQYF.

This chain joins TRBV5-4 and TRBJ2-3; 8 bases align to TRBD1. Germline V CDR1 and CDR2: SGHNT, YYREEE (reference sequence). The J segment lost 1 base and the V segment lost 4 bases, leaving 2 bases of the junction unmatched. The CDR3 has 14 amino acids. CDR3 coding DNA: TGTGCCAGCAGCGGACAGGGAGGCACAGATACGCAGTATTTT. The encoded protein is CASSGQGGTDTQYF.

The rearrangement uses TRBV6-2 or TRBV6-3 and TRBJ2-1; 14 nucleotides align to TRBD2. Trimming at V came to 0 bases and at J to 9 bases, leaving 7 bases not matched to a gene. CDR3 length: 17 residues. In germline, CDR1 is MNHEY, CDR2 SVGEGT. In DNA, the CDR3 is TGTGCCAGCAGTTACTCTTTCGGGACTAGCGGGAGTTTTGAGCAGTTCTTC. Translation: CASSYSFGTSGSFEQFF.